Each of the 16 T cell receptor beta chains below was sequenced from the same sample in a study of cytomegalovirus exposure and HLA in healthy donors. The PCR employed 60 Vbeta primers together with 13 Jbeta primers. Sequencing was performed with immunoSEQ multiplex PCR; in TCRdb, only in-frame clones are kept and a portion is missing. The data show tens of thousands of clones, with 76% seen just once and roughly 4.8% held by the top ten. Sample: PBMCs. These receptors were obtained from a man in his thirties or forties in good health and CMV-seropositive.

Points on this clone: The same CDR3 also results from other DNA sequences found in this sample. The gene calls are TRBV4-1 and TRBJ1-5; unclear D gene. The CDR3 contains 15 residues. The V gene lost 1 base and the J gene lost 3 bases, with 10 bases spanning the gap. Germline values: CDR1 MGHRA, CDR2 YSYEKL. The CDR3 DNA sequence: TGCGCCAGCAGCCAAGTGCCCGGTTCCAATCAGCCCCAGCATTTT. Translating it yields CASSQVPGSNQPQHF.

The V and J genes are TRBV19 and TRBJ2-7; tentative D call: TRBD1 (6 bases). Germline V gives CDR1 LNHDA, CDR2 SQIVND (reference sequence). CDR3 size: 14 residues. With 9 bases removed from V and 2 bases from J, the gap between germline ends came to 17 bases. In nucleotides, the CDR3 is TGTGCCAGCCAGGACAGTTACTCTGCCTACGAGCAGTACTTC. Translating gives CASQDSYSAYEQYF. Filled out from reference TRBV19 and TRBJ2-7, the complete variable domain reads DGGITQSPKYLFRKEGQNVTLSCEQNLNHDAMYWYRQDPGQGLRLIYYSQIVNDFQKGDIAEGYSVSREKKESFPLTVTSAQKNPTAFYLCASQDSYSAYEQYFGPGTRLTVT.

The chain combines TRBV28 with TRBJ1-5; 7 nucleotides agree with TRBD1. Germline V gene sequence: CDR1 MDHEN, CDR2 SYDVKM. CDR3 length equals 14 residues. J was trimmed by 6 bases and V by 5 bases; bases with no gene match: 7. The CDR3 DNA is TGTGCCAGCAGTCCGACAGGGTGGAGTCAGCCCCAGCATTTT. The encoded protein is CASSPTGWSQPQHF.

CDR3 DNA: TGTGCCAGCAGTCGGGGGGTTGGAGGACGGCTGAACTCCTACGAGCAGTACTTC. Its translation is CASSRGVGGRLNSYEQYF. The chain has TRBV27 and TRBJ2-7, with TRBD2 matching 7 bases. The germline V gene has CDR1 MNHEY and CDR2 SMNVEV (reference sequence). The CDR3 length is 18 residues. V lost 5 bases and J lost 0; bases outside the gene matches: 16.

The chain carries TRBV7-2 and TRBJ2-4, with 10 bases aligning to TRBD2. CDR3 length: 15 residues. Germline loops: CDR1 SGHTA, CDR2 FQGNSA. V trimming: 4 bases; J trimming: 14 bases; junction bases outside the gene matches: 14. CDR3 residues: CASSSPHSGRREEYF. The CDR3 DNA reads TGTGCCAGCAGCTCTCCCCATAGCGGGAGGCGTGAAGAGTACTTC.

V usage is TRBV4-1 and J usage is TRBJ1-1, with a possible D match to TRBD1 (6 bases). The germline CDR1 and CDR2 sequences are MGHRA and YSYEKL. V gave up 2 bases and J gave up 7 bases, with 14 bases separating them. This CDR3 is built from 14 residues. The CDR3 DNA is TGCGCCAGCAGCCAACTGCGGGGGGCGGTTGAAGCTTTCTTT. As protein: CASSQLRGAVEAFF.

The chain couples TRBV25-1 to TRBJ1-2; D remains ambiguous. V was shortened by 0 bases and J by 1 base, with 12 bases between the two germline ends. CDR3 length: 16 amino acids. CDR1 MGHDK and CDR2 SYGVNS come from the germline V gene. The CDR3 DNA reads TGTGCCAGCAGTGAATATCGGTGGGCCCTTAACTATGGCTACACCTTC. Translated, it gives CASSEYRWALNYGYTF.

The V gene is TRBV5-1, the J gene TRBJ2-1; a possible D gene is TRBD1 (6 bases). The CDR3 spans 13 residues. V was trimmed by 6 bases and J by 9 bases, leaving 16 bases between them. CDR1 is SGHRS, CDR2 YFSETQ, per germline. The CDR3 loop is CASIKTGSGEQFF. CDR3 coding DNA: TGCGCCAGCATAAAAACAGGGTCCGGTGAGCAGTTCTTC.

The chain recombines TRBV5-4 with TRBJ1-3, with 7 positions matching TRBD1. Germline V gene lookup returns CDR1 SGHNT and CDR2 YYREEE (reference sequence). This CDR3 spans 14 amino acids. Unmatched junction bases numbered 8, after V lost 3 bases and J lost 8 bases. CDR3 DNA sequence: TGTGCCAGCAGCTACAGGGGATCGAGGGACACCATATATTTT. Translation gives CASSYRGSRDTIYF.

The chain recombines TRBV7-9 with TRBJ1-1, with 9 positions matching TRBD1. CDR3 length equals 17 residues. The trim removed 5 bases at V and 0 bases at J, leaving 10 bases unmatched. Germline assignment: CDR1 SEHNR and CDR2 FQNEAQ (reference sequence). CDR3 residues: CASSQTGGREMNTEAFF. The DNA of the CDR3 is TGTGCCAGCAGCCAGACAGGGGGGAGAGAAATGAACACTGAAGCTTTCTTT.

The chain couples TRBV28 to TRBJ1-4; D remains ambiguous. This CDR3 has 15 residues. The V and J ends lost 5 bases and 8 bases respectively, with 18 bases between them. Germline-derived CDR1 and CDR2 are MDHEN and SYDVKM. CDR3 sequence reads: CASSLPGTAREKLFF. The DNA of the CDR3 is TGTGCCAGCAGTCTCCCAGGAACAGCCCGGGAAAAACTGTTTTTT.

The chain recombines TRBV7-9 with TRBJ1-2; D might be TRBD1 (5 bases). Germline loops: CDR1 SEHNR, CDR2 FQNEAQ (reference sequence). The V end was cut by 4 bases, the J end by 4 bases, with 16 bases between. The CDR3 covers 15 residues. CDR3 coding DNA: TGTGCCAGCAGCTCGCAGGGTGAGGCCAGCTATGGCTACACCTTC. This encodes CASSSQGEASYGYTF. The whole variable domain, remainder taken from reference TRBV7-9 and TRBJ1-2, is DTGVSQNPRHKITKRGQNVTFRCDPISEHNRLYWYRQTLGQGPEFLTYFQNEAQLEKSRLLSDRFSAERPKGSFSTLEIQRTEQGDSAMYLCASSSQGEASYGYTFGSGTRLTVV.

The CDR3 loop is CASSQDPSGNPEADTQYF. The CDR3, as DNA: TGTGCCAGCAGCCAAGATCCTAGCGGGAATCCGGAGGCAGATACGCAGTATTTT. The rearrangement uses TRBV4-2 and TRBJ2-3, with 9 bases aligning to TRBD2. Germline loops: CDR1 LGHNA, CDR2 YNFKEQ. The CDR3 extends over 18 amino acids. V shed 0 bases, J shed 4 bases, and the junction held 11 bases outside the gene matches.

The chain employs TRBV19 and TRBJ2-3; TRBD1 matches 7 bases. The CDR3 has 13 residues. Losses at the gene ends were 7 bases for V and 3 bases for J; bases not matched to a gene: 4. Germline values: CDR1 LNHDA, CDR2 SQIVND (reference sequence). The CDR3 reads CASTATGTDTQYF. In DNA, the CDR3 is TGTGCCAGTACCGCGACAGGGACAGATACGCAGTATTTT.

V usage is TRBV10-3 and J usage is TRBJ1-2; TRBD1 aligns across 12 bases. The V gene end was trimmed by 5 bases and the J gene end by 6 bases; junction bases not matched to a gene: 7. From germline, CDR1 is ENHRY and CDR2 SYGVKD. This CDR3 spans 15 amino acids. This CDR3 is CAISKGQGATDGYTF. The DNA of the CDR3 is TGTGCCATCAGTAAGGGACAGGGGGCAACCGATGGCTACACCTTC.

This rearrangement joins TRBV9 to TRBJ2-1, with 9 bases identical to TRBD1. CDR1 is SGDLS, CDR2 YYNGEE, per germline. The V gene end was trimmed by 4 bases and the J gene end by 2 bases; junction bases not matched to a gene: 4. The CDR3 sequence is 15 residues long. The CDR3 region is CASSIRDRAYNEQFF. In DNA form, the CDR3 reads TGTGCCAGCAGCATACGGGACAGGGCCTACAATGAGCAGTTCTTC.